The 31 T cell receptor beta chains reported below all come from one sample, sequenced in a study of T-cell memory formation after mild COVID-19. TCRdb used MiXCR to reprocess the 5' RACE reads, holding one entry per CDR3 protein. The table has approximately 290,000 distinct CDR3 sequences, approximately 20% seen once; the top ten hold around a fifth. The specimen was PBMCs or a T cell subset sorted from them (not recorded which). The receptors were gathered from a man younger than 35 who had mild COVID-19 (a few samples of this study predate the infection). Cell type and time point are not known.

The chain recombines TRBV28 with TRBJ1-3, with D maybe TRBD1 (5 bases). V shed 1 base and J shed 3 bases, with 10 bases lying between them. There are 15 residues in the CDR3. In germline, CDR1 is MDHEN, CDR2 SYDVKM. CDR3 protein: CASSLSGTGGNTIYF. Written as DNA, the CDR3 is TGTGCCAGCAGTTTATCAGGGACTGGTGGAAACACCATATATTTT.

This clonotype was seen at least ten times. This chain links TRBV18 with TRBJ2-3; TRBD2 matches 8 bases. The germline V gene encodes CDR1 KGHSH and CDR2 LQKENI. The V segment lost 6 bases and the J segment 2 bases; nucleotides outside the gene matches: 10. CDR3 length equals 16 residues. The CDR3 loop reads CASSPTSATTTDTQYF. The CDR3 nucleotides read TGTGCCAGCTCGCCGACTAGCGCCACCACCACAGATACGCAGTATTTT.

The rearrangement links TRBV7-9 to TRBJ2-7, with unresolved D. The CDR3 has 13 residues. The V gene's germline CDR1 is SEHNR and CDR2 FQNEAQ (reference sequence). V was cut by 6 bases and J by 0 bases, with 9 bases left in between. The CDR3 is CASRGRYSYEQYF. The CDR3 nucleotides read TGTGCCAGCAGAGGACGGTACTCCTACGAGCAGTACTTC.

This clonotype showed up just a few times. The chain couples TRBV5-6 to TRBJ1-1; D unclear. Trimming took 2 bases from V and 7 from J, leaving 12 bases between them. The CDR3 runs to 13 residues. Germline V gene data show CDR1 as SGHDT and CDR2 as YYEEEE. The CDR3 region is CASSFNLLVEAFF. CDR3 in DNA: TGTGCCAGCAGCTTTAACCTCCTCGTTGAAGCTTTCTTT. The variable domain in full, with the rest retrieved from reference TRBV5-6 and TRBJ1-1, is DAGVTQSPTHLIKTRGQQVTLRCSPKSGHDTVSWYQQALGQGPQFIFQYYEEEERQRGNFPDRFSGHQFPNYSSELNVNALLLGDSALYLCASSFNLLVEAFFGQGTRLTVV.

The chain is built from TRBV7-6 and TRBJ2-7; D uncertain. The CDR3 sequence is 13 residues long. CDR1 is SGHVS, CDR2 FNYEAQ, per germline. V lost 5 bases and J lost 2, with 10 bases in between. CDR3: CASSLYSAYEQYF. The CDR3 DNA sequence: TGTGCCAGCAGCCTCTATAGTGCCTACGAGCAGTACTTC.

The CDR3 is CASSRVLVTEAFF. CDR3 DNA: TGTGCCAGCAGTAGGGTTCTTGTCACTGAAGCTTTCTTT. V gene TRBV2 combines with J gene TRBJ1-1; D ambiguous. V was clipped by 5 bases and J by 4 bases, with 11 bases between them. This CDR3 has 13 residues. Germline CDR1 reads SNHLY; CDR2 reads FYNNEI.

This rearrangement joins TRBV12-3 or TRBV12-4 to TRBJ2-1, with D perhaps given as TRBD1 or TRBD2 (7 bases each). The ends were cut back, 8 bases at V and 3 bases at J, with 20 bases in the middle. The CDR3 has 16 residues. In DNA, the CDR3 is TGTGCCAGCTCTCAGGGGGAGGGGGAAGGCTACAATGAGCAGTTCTTC. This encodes CASSQGEGEGYNEQFF.

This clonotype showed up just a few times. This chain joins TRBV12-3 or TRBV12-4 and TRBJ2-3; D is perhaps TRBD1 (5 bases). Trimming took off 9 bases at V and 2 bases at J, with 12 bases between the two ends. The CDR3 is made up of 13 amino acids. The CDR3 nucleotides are TGTGCCAGTCAGACAGAGCCCACAGATACGCAGTATTTT. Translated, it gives CASQTEPTDTQYF.

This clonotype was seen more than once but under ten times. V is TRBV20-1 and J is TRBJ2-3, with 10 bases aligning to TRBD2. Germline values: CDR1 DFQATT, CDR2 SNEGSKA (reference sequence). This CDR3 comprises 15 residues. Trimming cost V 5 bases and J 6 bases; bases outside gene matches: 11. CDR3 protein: CSASGLATYLDTQYF. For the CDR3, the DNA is TGCAGTGCTTCGGGACTAGCGACGTATTTGGATACGCAGTATTTT.

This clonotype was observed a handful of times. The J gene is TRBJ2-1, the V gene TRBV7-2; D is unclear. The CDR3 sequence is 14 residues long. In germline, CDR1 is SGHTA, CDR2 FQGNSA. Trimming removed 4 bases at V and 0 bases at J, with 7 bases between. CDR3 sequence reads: CASSSDSSYNEQFF. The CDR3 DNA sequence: TGTGCCAGCAGCTCTGATAGCTCCTACAATGAGCAGTTCTTC.

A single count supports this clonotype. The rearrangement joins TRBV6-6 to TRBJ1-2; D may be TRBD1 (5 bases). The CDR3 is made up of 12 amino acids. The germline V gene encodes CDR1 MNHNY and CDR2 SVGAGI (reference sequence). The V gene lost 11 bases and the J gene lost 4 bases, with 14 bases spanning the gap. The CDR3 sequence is CAAQGSRYGYTF. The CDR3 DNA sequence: TGTGCCGCCCAGGGCAGCCGCTATGGCTACACCTTC.

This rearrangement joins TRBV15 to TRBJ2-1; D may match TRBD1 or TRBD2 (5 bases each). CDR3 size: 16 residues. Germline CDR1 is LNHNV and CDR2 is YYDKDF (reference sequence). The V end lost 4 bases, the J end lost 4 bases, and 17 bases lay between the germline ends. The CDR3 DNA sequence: TGTGCCACCAGCACCGCAAGGGACCTACTTTACAATGAGCAGTTCTTC. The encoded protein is CATSTARDLLYNEQFF.

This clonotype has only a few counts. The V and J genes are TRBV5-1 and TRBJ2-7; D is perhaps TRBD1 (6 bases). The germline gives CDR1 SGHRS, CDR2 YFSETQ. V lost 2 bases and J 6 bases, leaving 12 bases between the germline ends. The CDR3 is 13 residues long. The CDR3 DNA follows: TGCGCCAGCAGCTTACAGGGAGAGAGCGAGCAGTACTTC. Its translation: CASSLQGESEQYF.

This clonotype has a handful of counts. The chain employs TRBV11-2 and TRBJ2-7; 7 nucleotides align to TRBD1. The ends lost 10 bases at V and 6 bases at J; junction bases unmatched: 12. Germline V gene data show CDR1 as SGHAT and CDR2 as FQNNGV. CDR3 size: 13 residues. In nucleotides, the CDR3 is TGTGCCATCCTGACAGGGACGAGGAGCGAGCAGTACTTC. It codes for CAILTGTRSEQYF.

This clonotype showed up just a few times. The DNA of the CDR3 is TGCAGTGTTATGAGGGGCCCCAAAAACATTCAGTACTTC. It translates to CSVMRGPKNIQYF. The chain uses TRBV20-1 and TRBJ2-4; D tentatively fits TRBD1 or TRBD2 (5 bases each). Germline assignment: CDR1 DFQATT and CDR2 SNEGSKA (reference sequence). The CDR3 runs 13 residues. Trimming took off 7 bases at V and 2 bases at J, with 12 bases between the two ends.

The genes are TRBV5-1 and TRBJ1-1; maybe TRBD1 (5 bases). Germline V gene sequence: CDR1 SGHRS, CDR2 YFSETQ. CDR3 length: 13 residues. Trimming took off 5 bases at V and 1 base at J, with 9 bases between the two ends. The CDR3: CASSEGTNTEAFF. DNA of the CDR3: TGCGCCAGCAGTGAGGGGACGAACACTGAAGCTTTCTTT.

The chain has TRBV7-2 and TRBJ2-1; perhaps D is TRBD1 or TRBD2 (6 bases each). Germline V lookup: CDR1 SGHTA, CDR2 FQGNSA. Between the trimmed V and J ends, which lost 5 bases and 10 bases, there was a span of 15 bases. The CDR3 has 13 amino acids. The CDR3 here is CASSRLGGREQFF. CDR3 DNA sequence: TGTGCCAGCAGCCGGCTGGGGGGCCGGGAGCAGTTCTTC. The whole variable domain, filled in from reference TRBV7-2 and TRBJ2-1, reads GAGVSQSPSNKVTEKGKDVELRCDPISGHTALYWYRQSLGQGLEFLIYFQGNSAPDKSGLPSDRFSAERTGGSVSTLTIQRTQQEDSAVYLCASSRLGGREQFFGPGTRLTVL.

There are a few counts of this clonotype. DNA for the CDR3: TGTGCCAGCAGTCCCCCCCAGGGATCGGCTTTCTTT. Its protein is CASSPPQGSAFF. The rearrangement uses TRBV6-5 and TRBJ1-1; weak D call: TRBD1 (5 bases). CDR3 length: 12 residues. V was clipped by 5 bases and J by 11 bases, with 15 bases between them. CDR1 and CDR2 (germline): MNHEY, SVGAGI.

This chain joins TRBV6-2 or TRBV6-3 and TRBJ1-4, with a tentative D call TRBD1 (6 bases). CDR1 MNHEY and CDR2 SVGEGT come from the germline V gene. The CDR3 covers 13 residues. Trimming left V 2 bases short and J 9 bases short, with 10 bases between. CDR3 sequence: CASSYGGLKKLFF. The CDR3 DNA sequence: TGTGCCAGCAGTTACGGGGGGCTGAAAAAACTGTTTTTT.

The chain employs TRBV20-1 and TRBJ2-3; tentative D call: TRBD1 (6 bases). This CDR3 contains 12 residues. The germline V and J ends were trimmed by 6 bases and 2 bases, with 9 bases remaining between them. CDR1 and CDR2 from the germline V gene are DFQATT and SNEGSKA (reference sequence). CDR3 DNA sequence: TGCAGTGCAGGGGACAACACAGATACGCAGTATTTT. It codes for CSAGDNTDTQYF.

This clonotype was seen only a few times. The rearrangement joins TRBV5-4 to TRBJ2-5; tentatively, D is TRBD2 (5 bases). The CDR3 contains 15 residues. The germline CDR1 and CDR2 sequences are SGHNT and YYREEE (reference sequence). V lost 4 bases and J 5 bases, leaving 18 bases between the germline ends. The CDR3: CASSPRATDTETQYF. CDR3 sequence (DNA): TGTGCCAGCAGCCCGAGGGCGACGGATACGGAGACCCAGTACTTC.

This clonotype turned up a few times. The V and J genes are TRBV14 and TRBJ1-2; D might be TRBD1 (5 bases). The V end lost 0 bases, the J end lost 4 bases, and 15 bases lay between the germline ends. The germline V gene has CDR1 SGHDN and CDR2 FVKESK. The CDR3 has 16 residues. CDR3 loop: CASSQEWGSGFYGYTF. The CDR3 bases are TGTGCCAGCAGCCAAGAATGGGGGTCAGGCTTCTATGGCTACACCTTC.

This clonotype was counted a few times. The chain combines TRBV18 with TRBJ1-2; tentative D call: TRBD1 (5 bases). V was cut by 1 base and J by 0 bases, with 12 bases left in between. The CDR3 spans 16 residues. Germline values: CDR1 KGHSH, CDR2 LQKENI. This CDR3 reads CASSPLDDSANYGYTF. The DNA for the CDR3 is TGTGCCAGCTCACCACTGGACGACAGTGCTAACTATGGCTACACCTTC.

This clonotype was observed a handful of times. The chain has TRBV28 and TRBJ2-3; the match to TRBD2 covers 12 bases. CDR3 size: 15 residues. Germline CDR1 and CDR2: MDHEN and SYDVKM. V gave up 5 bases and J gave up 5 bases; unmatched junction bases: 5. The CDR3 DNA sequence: TGTGCCAGCAGTCCTAGCGGGGGGGGAATAGATACGCAGTATTTT. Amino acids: CASSPSGGGIDTQYF.

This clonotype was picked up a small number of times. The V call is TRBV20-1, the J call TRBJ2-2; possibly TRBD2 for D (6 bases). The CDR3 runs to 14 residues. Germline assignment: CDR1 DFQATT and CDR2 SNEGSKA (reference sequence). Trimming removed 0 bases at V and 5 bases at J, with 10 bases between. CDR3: CSARDPRGTGELFF. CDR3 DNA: TGCAGTGCTAGAGATCCACGGGGGACCGGGGAGCTGTTTTTT.

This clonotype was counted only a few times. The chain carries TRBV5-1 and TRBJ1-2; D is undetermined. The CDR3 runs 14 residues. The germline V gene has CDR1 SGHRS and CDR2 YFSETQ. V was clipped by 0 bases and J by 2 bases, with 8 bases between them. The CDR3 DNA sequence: TGCGCCAGCAGCTTGGAAGCCAGAAACTATGGCTACACCTTC. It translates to CASSLEARNYGYTF. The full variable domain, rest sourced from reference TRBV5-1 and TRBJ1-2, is KAGVTQTPRYLIKTRGQQVTLSCSPISGHRSVSWYQQTPGQGLQFLFEYFSETQRNKGNFPGRFSGRQFSNSRSEMNVSTLELGDSALYLCASSLEARNYGYTFGSGTRLTVV.

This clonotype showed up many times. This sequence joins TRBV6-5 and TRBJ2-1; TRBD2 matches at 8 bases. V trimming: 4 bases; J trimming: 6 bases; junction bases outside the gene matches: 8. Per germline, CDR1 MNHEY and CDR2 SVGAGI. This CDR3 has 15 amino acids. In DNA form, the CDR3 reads TGTGCCAGCAGTTCCGGGAGGGGGGTGTTCAATGAGCAGTTCTTC. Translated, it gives CASSSGRGVFNEQFF.

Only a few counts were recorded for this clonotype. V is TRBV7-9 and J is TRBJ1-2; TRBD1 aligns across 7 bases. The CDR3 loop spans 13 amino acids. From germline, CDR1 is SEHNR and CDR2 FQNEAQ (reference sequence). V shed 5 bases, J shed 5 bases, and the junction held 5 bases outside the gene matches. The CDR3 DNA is TGTGCCAGCAGCCCGGGACAGAGATATGGCTACACCTTC. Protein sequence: CASSPGQRYGYTF.

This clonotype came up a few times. For the CDR3, the DNA is TGTGCCAGCAGGCCCGGGACCACAACGTACCAAGAGACCCAGTACTTC. This gives the protein CASRPGTTTYQETQYF. The genes are TRBV5-4 and TRBJ2-5; D tentatively reads TRBD1 or TRBD2 (5 bases each). V lost 5 bases to trimming and J lost 0 bases, with 17 bases between them. CDR1 and CDR2 (germline): SGHNT, YYREEE (reference sequence). The length of the CDR3 is 16 residues.

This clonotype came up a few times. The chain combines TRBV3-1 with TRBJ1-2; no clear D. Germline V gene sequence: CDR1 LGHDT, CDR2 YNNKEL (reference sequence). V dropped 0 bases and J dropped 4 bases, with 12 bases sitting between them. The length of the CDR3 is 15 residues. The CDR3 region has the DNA TGTGCCAGCAGCCAAGAAGGCTCTGGCGGCTATGGCTACACCTTC. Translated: CASSQEGSGGYGYTF. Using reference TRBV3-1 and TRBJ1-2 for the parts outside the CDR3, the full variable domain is DTAVSQTPKYLVTQMGNDKSIKCEQNLGHDTMYWYKQDSKKFLKIMFSYNNKELIINETVPNRFSPKSPDKAHLNLHINSLELGDSAVYFCASSQEGSGGYGYTFGSGTRLTVV.

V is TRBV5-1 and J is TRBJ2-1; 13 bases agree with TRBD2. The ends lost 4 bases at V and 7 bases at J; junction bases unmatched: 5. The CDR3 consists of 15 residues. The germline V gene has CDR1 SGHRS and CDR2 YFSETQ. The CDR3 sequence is CASSQGTSGDNEQFF. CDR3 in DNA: TGCGCCAGCAGCCAAGGGACTAGCGGGGATAATGAGCAGTTCTTC.